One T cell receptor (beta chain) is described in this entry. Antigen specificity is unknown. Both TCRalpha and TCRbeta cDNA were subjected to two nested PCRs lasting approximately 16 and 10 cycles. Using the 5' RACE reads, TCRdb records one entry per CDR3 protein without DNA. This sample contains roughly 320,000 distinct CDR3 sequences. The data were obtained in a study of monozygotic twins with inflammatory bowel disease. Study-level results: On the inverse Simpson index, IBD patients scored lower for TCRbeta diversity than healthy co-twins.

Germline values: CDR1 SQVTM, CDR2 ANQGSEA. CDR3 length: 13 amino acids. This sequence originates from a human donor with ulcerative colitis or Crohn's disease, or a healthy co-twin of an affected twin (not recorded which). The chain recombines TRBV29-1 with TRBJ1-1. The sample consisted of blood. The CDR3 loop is CSVRTQMNTEAFF.